A single sample gave rise to the 19 T cell receptor beta chains below, sequenced in a study of T cell changes during pregnancy in multiple sclerosis. Data came from immunoSEQ multiplex PCR; TCRdb stores just in-frame clones and leaves some out. The table includes 60,000 to 65,000 clones, roughly 90% detected once. Sequenced material: peripheral blood, taken in the second trimester of pregnancy. These receptors all come from a female donor in good health, enrolled as a control in a pregnancy study.

This chain uses TRBV20-1 with TRBJ1-1; D ambiguous. The CDR3 is made up of 11 amino acids. Germline CDR1 and CDR2: DFQATT and SNEGSKA (reference sequence). Trimming took off 2 bases at V and 3 bases at J, with 4 bases between the two ends. CDR3 amino acids: CSARRDTEAFF. The CDR3 DNA is TGCAGTGCTAGACGGGACACTGAAGCTTTCTTT.

The chain combines TRBV19 with TRBJ1-2; a weak D match, TRBD1 (5 bases). Trimming shortened V by 7 bases and J by 2 bases, and 14 bases separated the two germline ends. The CDR3 spans 14 residues. CDR1 LNHDA and CDR2 SQIVND come from the germline V gene (reference sequence). CDR3 sequence reads: CASMWKAGNYGYTF. CDR3 sequence (DNA): TGTGCCAGTATGTGGAAAGCAGGGAACTATGGCTACACCTTC. Full variable domain (rest looked up from reference TRBV19 and TRBJ1-2): DGGITQSPKYLFRKEGQNVTLSCEQNLNHDAMYWYRQDPGQGLRLIYYSQIVNDFQKGDIAEGYSVSREKKESFPLTVTSAQKNPTAFYLCASMWKAGNYGYTFGSGTRLTVV.

In DNA form, the CDR3 reads TGTGCCAGCAGTTTGTCGGGACAGGGGGGCTACAATGAGCAGTTCTTC. This encodes CASSLSGQGGYNEQFF. This chain uses TRBV28 with TRBJ2-1, with 11 bases fitting TRBD1. Trimming removed 3 bases from V and 3 bases from J; junction bases left unmatched: 4. Germline loops: CDR1 MDHEN, CDR2 SYDVKM. The CDR3 length is 16 residues.

The CDR3 sequence is CASSRRQNTGELFF. CDR3 nucleotides: TGTGCCAGCAGCCGAAGACAGAACACCGGGGAGCTGTTTTTT. This sequence joins TRBV28 and TRBJ2-2, with no clear D. Germline assignment: CDR1 MDHEN and CDR2 SYDVKM. The CDR3 covers 14 residues. Trimming left V 6 bases short and J 1 base short, with 9 bases between.

The chain uses TRBV9 and TRBJ2-7, with 7 bases fitting TRBD2. V dropped 0 bases and J dropped 4; count of bases not matched to a gene: 13. Germline V gives CDR1 SGDLS, CDR2 YYNGEE. CDR3 length: 17 residues. The CDR3 nucleotides are TGTGCCAGCAGCGTAGGTACAAGCGGGGACGGTGGATACGAGCAGTACTTC. Protein: CASSVGTSGDGGYEQYF.

V usage is TRBV28 and J usage is TRBJ2-7; D may be TRBD2 (5 bases). V was shortened by 6 bases and J by 0 bases, with 15 bases between the two germline ends. Germline V gene lookup returns CDR1 MDHEN and CDR2 SYDVKM. The CDR3 contains 15 residues. Here the CDR3 DNA reads TGTGCCAGCAGCCCCGTAACGGGAAGCTCCTACGAGCAGTACTTC. Residues: CASSPVTGSSYEQYF. Based on the CDR3 plus reference TRBV28 and TRBJ2-7, the full variable domain is DVKVTQSSRYLVKRTGEKVFLECVQDMDHENMFWYRQDPGLGLRLIYFSYDVKMKEKGDIPEGYSVSREKKERFSLILESASTNQTSMYLCASSPVTGSSYEQYFGPGTRLTVT.

The chain joins TRBV11-2 to TRBJ2-3; 8 bases match TRBD2. The germline CDR1 and CDR2 sequences are SGHAT and FQNNGV. This CDR3 contains 17 residues. Unmatched junction bases numbered 13, after V lost 4 bases and J lost 4 bases. The CDR3: CASSYTGGGSWADTQYF. CDR3 nucleotides: TGTGCCAGCAGCTATACCGGGGGGGGGAGTTGGGCAGATACGCAGTATTTT.

V usage is TRBV6-5 and J usage is TRBJ1-4; 8 bases agree with TRBD1. J gave up 8 bases and V 5 bases, and 7 bases lay outside the gene matches. The CDR3 length is 14 residues. In germline, CDR1 is MNHEY, CDR2 SVGAGI. The CDR3 nucleotides read TGTGCCAGCAGTCGAACAGGGGGAGGGGAAAAACTGTTTTTT. As protein: CASSRTGGGEKLFF.

The V and J genes are TRBV7-3 and TRBJ2-2; TRBD2 agrees at 12 bases. There are 16 residues in the CDR3. V gave up 4 bases and J gave up 6 bases; unmatched junction bases: 6. CDR1 and CDR2 from the germline V gene are SGHTA and FQGTGA. CDR3 loop: CASSSRLAGESGELFF. The DNA of the CDR3 is TGTGCCAGCAGCTCCCGACTAGCGGGAGAATCCGGGGAGCTGTTTTTT.

This sequence joins TRBV16 and TRBJ1-2; D possibly corresponds to TRBD1 (5 bases). Germline assignment: CDR1 KGHSY and CDR2 FQNENV. CDR3 length: 17 amino acids. The V end was cut by 1 base, the J end by 5 bases, with 20 bases between. The CDR3 DNA sequence: TGTGCCAGCAGCCAATACTCTCAGGGAATCCCAGGATATGGCTACACCTTC. Protein sequence: CASSQYSQGIPGYGYTF.

The chain has TRBV28 and TRBJ1-1, with D unresolved. Germline CDR1 MDHEN, CDR2 SYDVKM. V shed 1 base and J shed 5 bases, with 14 bases lying between them. The CDR3 sequence is 15 residues long. CDR3: CASSLFGPVETEAFF. In nucleotides, the CDR3 is TGTGCCAGCAGTTTATTTGGGCCGGTAGAGACTGAAGCTTTCTTT. The whole variable domain, filled in from reference TRBV28 and TRBJ1-1, reads DVKVTQSSRYLVKRTGEKVFLECVQDMDHENMFWYRQDPGLGLRLIYFSYDVKMKEKGDIPEGYSVSREKKERFSLILESASTNQTSMYLCASSLFGPVETEAFFGQGTRLTVV.

The chain uses TRBV28 and TRBJ1-2, with TRBD1 identical over 7 bases. The junction had 7 bases not matched to a gene; V was cut back by 4 bases and J by 5 bases. This CDR3 has 14 residues. Germline V gene data show CDR1 as MDHEN and CDR2 as SYDVKM. CDR3 DNA: TGTGCCAGCAGTTCCTCGGACAGGAAATATGGCTACACCTTC. Protein: CASSSSDRKYGYTF.

The rearrangement joins TRBV11-2 to TRBJ2-7; perhaps TRBD2 as D (5 bases). V lost 4 bases and J lost 0, with 10 bases in between. Germline CDR1 and CDR2: SGHAT and FQNNGV. The CDR3 sequence is 14 residues long. The CDR3 DNA reads TGTGCCAGCAGCTCCGACTACAGCTCCTACGAGCAGTACTTC. Translation gives CASSSDYSSYEQYF.

The V and J genes are TRBV5-4 and TRBJ2-3, with 13 bases matching TRBD2. Per germline, CDR1 SGHNT and CDR2 YYREEE (reference sequence). After removal of 4 bases from V and 6 bases from J, the junction contained 5 bases not matched to a gene. CDR3 size: 15 residues. This CDR3 reads CASSPTSGGWDTQYF. DNA of the CDR3: TGTGCCAGCAGCCCGACTAGCGGGGGGTGGGATACGCAGTATTTT. Using reference TRBV5-4 and TRBJ2-3 for the parts outside the CDR3, the full variable domain is ETGVTQSPTHLIKTRGQQVTLRCSSQSGHNTVSWYQQALGQGPQFIFQYYREEENGRGNFPPRFSGLQFPNYSSELNVNALELDDSALYLCASSPTSGGWDTQYFGPGTRLTVL.

The gene calls are TRBV6-4 and TRBJ2-7, with TRBD1 matching 8 bases. Per the germline V gene, CDR1 is MRHNA and CDR2 is SNTAGT. Trimming at V came to 4 bases and at J to 5 bases, leaving 4 bases not matched to a gene. The CDR3 runs to 13 residues. CDR3 in DNA: TGTGCCAGCAGTGGCTCGACAGGGGACGAGCAGTACTTC. This encodes CASSGSTGDEQYF.

The gene calls are TRBV5-1 and TRBJ2-7; tentative D call: TRBD1 (6 bases). Trimming left V 0 bases short and J 3 bases short, with 19 bases between. The CDR3 loop spans 17 amino acids. The germline V gene has CDR1 SGHRS and CDR2 YFSETQ. CDR3 region: CASSLATRGAGDYEQYF. CDR3 nucleotides: TGCGCCAGCAGCTTGGCCACTCGGGGTGCAGGGGACTACGAGCAGTACTTC.

In nucleotides, the CDR3 is TGTGCCAGCAGTCCTACGAGCGGGCTTTGGGGGACCCAGTACTTC. Amino acids: CASSPTSGLWGTQYF. The chain has TRBV9 and TRBJ2-5, with D tentatively TRBD2 (6 bases). The CDR3 totals 15 residues. Trimming removed 5 bases at V and 7 bases at J, with 21 bases between. CDR1 and CDR2 from the germline V gene are SGDLS and YYNGEE.

This rearrangement joins TRBV28 to TRBJ1-2; 9 bases line up with TRBD1. The V and J ends lost 5 bases and 10 bases, in that order; junction bases with no gene match: 11. Per the germline V gene, CDR1 is MDHEN and CDR2 is SYDVKM. CDR3 length: 14 amino acids. CDR3 region: CASSPSRDRVDYTF. CDR3 DNA sequence: TGTGCCAGCAGTCCCTCCCGGGACAGGGTGGACTACACCTTC.

The chain employs TRBV5-5 and TRBJ2-3, with 7 bases aligning to TRBD2. Germline V CDR1 and CDR2: SGHKS, YYEKEE (reference sequence). Unmatched junction bases numbered 2, after V lost 0 bases and J lost 1 base. The CDR3 loop spans 15 amino acids. The CDR3 sequence: CASSLASGGTDTQYF. CDR3 coding DNA: TGTGCCAGCAGCTTGGCGAGCGGGGGCACAGATACGCAGTATTTT.